The 27 T cell receptor beta chains listed next were all sequenced from one sample in a study of chemoradiotherapy in HPV16-positive cancers. The method was immunoSEQ multiplex PCR; TCRdb's version includes in-frame clones alone and lacks a portion of them. Of 15,000 to 20,000 clones listed, around nine tenths were seen once; the top ten hold roughly 13%. This material consisted of blood, taken from a patient who underwent chemoradiotherapy. These receptors were obtained from a human donor with HPV-associated anogenital cancer.

The chain employs TRBV13 and TRBJ2-6; D is uncertain. The V and J ends lost 4 bases and 1 base respectively, with 8 bases between them. This CDR3 contains 15 residues. Per the germline V gene, CDR1 is PRHDT and CDR2 is FYEKMQ (reference sequence). The CDR3 is CASSSTASGANVLTF. In DNA, the CDR3 is TGTGCCAGCAGCTCTACAGCATCTGGGGCCAACGTCCTGACTTTC. Complete variable domain (other parts from reference TRBV13 and TRBJ2-6): AAGVIQSPRHLIKEKRETATLKCYPIPRHDTVYWYQQGPGQDPQFLISFYEKMQSDKGSIPDRFSAQQFSDYHSELNMSSLELGDSALYFCASSSTASGANVLTFGAGSRLTVL.

The chain has TRBV11-2 and TRBJ2-5; D remains unclear. The CDR3 is made up of 14 amino acids. V shed 3 bases and J shed 5 bases, with 13 bases lying between them. The germline V gene encodes CDR1 SGHAT and CDR2 FQNNGV. This chain's CDR3 is CASSFLFGSETQYF. The CDR3 coding sequence is TGTGCCAGCAGCTTTTTATTCGGGTCGGAGACCCAGTACTTC.

The CDR3 sequence is CASSLGDIFYEQYV. The CDR3, as DNA: TGCGCCAGCAGCTTAGGGGACATCTTCTACGAGCAGTACGTC. This sequence joins TRBV10-1 and TRBJ2-7; D possibly corresponds to TRBD1 (6 bases). Trimming left V 6 bases short and J 3 bases short, with 15 bases between. The germline gives CDR1 WNHNN, CDR2 SYGVQD (reference sequence). CDR3 length: 14 amino acids.

The rearrangement joins TRBV7-2 to TRBJ2-1, with D perhaps matching TRBD1 or TRBD2 (5 bases each). CDR3 length: 14 residues. Trimming took off 5 bases at V and 8 bases at J, with 16 bases between the two ends. Germline V gene data show CDR1 as SGHTA and CDR2 as FQGNSA. As DNA, the CDR3 is TGTGCCAGCAGCCCCCAAGGCGTGGGGGATGAGCAGTTCTTC. Amino acid sequence: CASSPQGVGDEQFF.

The chain recombines TRBV27 with TRBJ2-3; 9 positions match TRBD2. V gave up 2 bases and J gave up 5 bases; unmatched junction bases: 14. The CDR3 has 18 amino acids. The germline V gene has CDR1 MNHEY and CDR2 SMNVEV (reference sequence). CDR3 nucleotide sequence: TGTGCCAGCAGTTTAACCCTCCTCGCGGGGGGGTTTATAGATACGCAGTATTTT. This sequence encodes CASSLTLLAGGFIDTQYF.

This clone was counted a single time. The V and J genes are TRBV6-1 and TRBJ2-3; 7 bases are a match to TRBD2. CDR3 size: 10 residues. V lost 11 bases, J lost 8 bases, and 4 bases stayed unmatched. The V gene's germline CDR1 is MNHNS and CDR2 SASEGT. The CDR3 is CACWGGTQYF. In DNA, the CDR3 is TGTGCCTGCTGGGGGGGTACGCAGTATTTT.

V and J are TRBV9 and TRBJ1-4, with D perhaps TRBD1 (6 bases). CDR3 size: 16 residues. With 3 bases removed from V and 7 bases from J, the gap between germline ends came to 19 bases. CDR1 and CDR2 (germline): SGDLS, YYNGEE. CDR3 in amino acids: CASSASSGANSEKLFF. CDR3 bases: TGTGCCAGCAGCGCAAGTTCGGGGGCTAATAGTGAAAAACTGTTTTTT.

The chain links TRBV11-2 to TRBJ1-2, with no clear D. V lost 5 bases to trimming and J lost 4 bases, with 11 bases between them. Per the germline V gene, CDR1 is SGHAT and CDR2 is FQNNGV. The CDR3 length is 13 residues. In nucleotides, the CDR3 is TGTGCCAGCAGCCCCGGGCGAGGCTATGGCTACACCTTC. It yields the protein CASSPGRGYGYTF.

The chain carries TRBV5-8 and TRBJ2-7; TRBD2 aligns across 11 bases. Germline values: CDR1 SGHTS, CDR2 YDEGEE. V shed 5 bases, J shed 2 bases, and the junction held 9 bases outside the gene matches. The CDR3 runs to 16 residues. The CDR3 reads CASRLRSSGGPYEQYV. The CDR3 bases are TGTGCCAGCAGACTGAGGTCTAGCGGGGGGCCCTACGAGCAGTACGTC.

This chain uses TRBV5-4 with TRBJ2-1; 15 bases line up with TRBD2. V lost 3 bases to trimming and J lost 0 bases; unmatched junction nucleotides: 1. Germline V lookup: CDR1 SGHNT, CDR2 YYREEE (reference sequence). CDR3 length: 17 amino acids. The CDR3 DNA sequence: TGTGCCAGCAGCTCGGGACTAGCGGGGGGCTCCTACAATGAGCAGTTCTTC. Protein: CASSSGLAGGSYNEQFF.

This chain joins TRBV11-2 and TRBJ2-7; 9 bases match TRBD1. Unmatched junction bases numbered 12, after V lost 4 bases and J lost 5 bases. Per germline, CDR1 SGHAT and CDR2 FQNNGV. The CDR3 is 16 amino acids. The CDR3 DNA is TGTGCCAGCAGCTCTCCTAGTGGGACAGGGAGCAACGAGCAGTACTTC. This sequence encodes CASSSPSGTGSNEQYF.

This clone showed up just once. The chain is built from TRBV7-6 and TRBJ2-2; 7 bases map to TRBD1. This CDR3 is 14 amino acids long. V shed 5 bases and J 4 bases; nucleotides not matched to a gene: 4. Germline assignment: CDR1 SGHVS and CDR2 FNYEAQ. CDR3 DNA sequence: TGTGCCAGCAGCCAAAGGGACAGCACCGGGGAGCTGTTTTTT. It specifies CASSQRDSTGELFF.

The gene calls are TRBV11-3 and TRBJ1-2; D may be TRBD1 (5 bases). Germline V CDR1 and CDR2: SGHNT, YENEEA. The CDR3 runs 13 residues. The germline V and J ends were trimmed by 4 bases and 3 bases, with 9 bases remaining between them. This chain's CDR3 is CASSSREDYGYTF. CDR3 DNA sequence: TGTGCCAGCAGCTCCAGGGAGGACTATGGCTACACCTTC.

The chain links TRBV18 to TRBJ1-4; D not certain. Deletions cut 1 base from V and 5 bases from J, with 5 bases between. Germline CDR1 and CDR2: KGHSH and LQKENI. The CDR3 consists of 13 residues. The CDR3 spells CASSPRGNEKLFF. The CDR3 DNA follows: TGTGCCAGCTCACCACGCGGGAATGAAAAACTGTTTTTT.

This chain uses TRBV19 with TRBJ2-5, with D uncertain. The CDR3 runs to 13 residues. V was pared by 5 bases and J by 2 bases, with 9 bases between. Germline V gene sequence: CDR1 LNHDA, CDR2 SQIVND (reference sequence). CDR3 coding DNA: TGTGCCAGTAGTCGGACGGTTCAAGAGACCCAGTACTTC. It translates to CASSRTVQETQYF.

CDR3 DNA: TGTGCCAGTAGTATTTCGGCAGGGTCGAACCAGCCCCAGCATTTT. Its protein product is CASSISAGSNQPQHF. The rearrangement links TRBV19 to TRBJ1-5; maybe TRBD1 (5 bases). The ends were cut back, 3 bases at V and 7 bases at J, with 16 bases in the middle. The CDR3 totals 15 residues. The V gene's germline CDR1 is LNHDA and CDR2 SQIVND (reference sequence).

This clone was detected only once. CDR3 in amino acids: CAISGQLNTEAFF. The CDR3 DNA sequence: TGTGCCATCAGTGGTCAGCTGAACACTGAAGCTTTCTTT. The rearrangement links TRBV10-3 to TRBJ1-1; D not certain. The CDR3 loop spans 13 amino acids. V lost 4 bases and J lost 0, with 6 bases in between. Germline V gives CDR1 ENHRY, CDR2 SYGVKD.

The chain carries TRBV10-1 and TRBJ2-1; D might be TRBD1 or TRBD2, each matching 5 bases. V lost 0 bases and J 6 bases, leaving 15 bases between the germline ends. The length of the CDR3 is 16 residues. Germline values: CDR1 WNHNN, CDR2 SYGVQD (reference sequence). The chain's CDR3 is CASSESGTLRGNEQFF. CDR3 DNA sequence: TGCGCCAGCAGTGAGTCAGGGACCCTCCGGGGCAATGAGCAGTTCTTC.

The V and J genes are TRBV7-8 and TRBJ1-2; D is possibly TRBD1 (5 bases). The V and J ends lost 3 bases and 11 bases respectively, with 19 bases between them. CDR1 is SGHVS, CDR2 FQNEAQ, per germline. This CDR3 region has 14 residues. The CDR3 DNA reads TGTGCCAGCAGCTTGGACGGGGACGGCCGGGGGTACACCTTC. Its translation: CASSLDGDGRGYTF.

The chain couples TRBV7-9 to TRBJ1-1; tentatively, D is TRBD1 (6 bases). Trimming removed 0 bases at V and 1 base at J, with 15 bases between. From germline, CDR1 is SEHNR and CDR2 FQNEAQ (reference sequence). The length of the CDR3 is 17 residues. The CDR3: CASSLASGRGANTEAFF. Written as DNA, the CDR3 is TGTGCCAGCAGCTTAGCTAGTGGGAGGGGGGCGAACACTGAAGCTTTCTTT.

The CDR3 DNA follows: TGTGCCTGGACCCGGGACAGAAGTCGAGAGACCCAGTACTTC. It encodes CAWTRDRSRETQYF. V and J are TRBV30 and TRBJ2-5, with 7 nucleotides matching TRBD1. Germline values: CDR1 GTSNPN, CDR2 SVGIG (reference sequence). CDR3 length: 14 residues. V shed 4 bases, J shed 4 bases, and the junction held 9 bases outside the gene matches.

The chain links TRBV15 to TRBJ1-1, with 9 bases that match TRBD1. V shed 6 bases, J shed 6 bases, and the junction held 8 bases outside the gene matches. Germline V gene sequence: CDR1 LNHNV, CDR2 YYDKDF (reference sequence). The CDR3 is 14 amino acids. CDR3 coding DNA: TGTGCCACCAGTCCCGGGACAGGGTGGCCTGAAGCTTTCTTT. Residues: CATSPGTGWPEAFF.

The rearrangement joins TRBV19 to TRBJ1-2, with 8 bases lining up with TRBD1. The junction had 3 bases not matched to a gene; V was cut back by 2 bases and J by 4 bases. This CDR3 comprises 14 residues. CDR1 and CDR2 from the germline V gene are LNHDA and SQIVND (reference sequence). CDR3 in DNA: TGTGCCAGTAGTATATGGGACAGGCTCTATGGCTACACCTTC. Encoded protein: CASSIWDRLYGYTF.

This clone was recorded only once. The rearrangement joins TRBV6-1 to TRBJ1-2, with 9 bases matching TRBD1. Germline assignment: CDR1 MNHNS and CDR2 SASEGT. The CDR3 covers 16 residues. The V segment lost 4 bases and the J segment 5 bases; nucleotides outside the gene matches: 11. The CDR3 sequence: CASSGRGTGTNYGYTF. The CDR3 DNA is TGTGCCAGCAGTGGGCGGGGGACAGGGACCAATTATGGCTACACCTTC.

The V and J genes are TRBV4-1 and TRBJ1-2, with D perhaps TRBD1 (6 bases). The germline V gene encodes CDR1 MGHRA and CDR2 YSYEKL. V shed 3 bases and J shed 3 bases, with 14 bases lying between them. The CDR3 runs to 15 residues. CDR3 in amino acids: CASSHQGRSDYGYTF. The CDR3 DNA reads as TGCGCCAGCAGCCACCAGGGGCGATCGGACTATGGCTACACCTTC.

The chain carries TRBV19 and TRBJ1-1; D call uncertain. CDR3 length equals 14 residues. With 5 bases removed from V and 1 base from J, the gap between germline ends came to 11 bases. Germline V CDR1 and CDR2: LNHDA, SQIVND (reference sequence). For the CDR3, the DNA is TGTGCCAGTAGTCGGACGCCGGGGAACACTGAAGCTTTCTTT. Residues: CASSRTPGNTEAFF.

This clone was seen only a few times. As DNA, the CDR3 is TGTGCCAGCAGCGGAGCAGTCCAGGGGGCTGGGTGCACCTTC. It encodes CASSGAVQGAGCTF. The V call is TRBV7-9, the J call TRBJ1-2; 8 bases map to TRBD1. With V trimmed by 5 bases and J by 13 bases, 15 bases remained unmatched. This CDR3 comprises 14 residues. CDR1 is SEHNR, CDR2 FQNEAQ, per germline (reference sequence).